This T cell receptor (beta chain) was captured in a study of blood T cell repertoires in COVID-19. CDR1 GTSNPN and CDR2 SVGIG come from the germline V gene (reference sequence). This CDR3 is 17 amino acids long. The V gene end was trimmed by 7 bases and the J gene end by 4 bases; junction bases not matched to a gene: 17. TCRdb's table, derived via immunoSEQ multiplex PCR, lists solely in-frame clones and lacks some. The sample records approximately 250,000 clones, 80% to 90% being singletons. Cohort allocation depended upon clinical history that participants reported. The sequence derives from a man in his thirties or forties with acute COVID-19. This chain uses TRBV30 with TRBJ2-1; 9 bases map to TRBD2. Material for sequencing was PBMCs or T cells enriched from blood (not recorded which). CDR3 coding DNA: TGTGCCTTGGACGCGGGAGGGCCGAGTGGGTTATACAATGAGCAGTTCTTC. Its protein product is CALDAGGPSGLYNEQFF. Together with reference TRBV30 and TRBJ2-1, the CDR3 gives the full variable domain: SQTIHQWPATLVQPVGSPLSLECTVEGTSNPNLYWYRQAAGRGLQLLFYSVGIGQISSEVPQNLSASRPQDRQFILSSKKLLLSDSGFYLCALDAGGPSGLYNEQFFGPGTRLTVL.